This T cell receptor (beta chain) was identified in a study of T cells expressing NK-cell markers. TCR beta cDNA was made by 5'RACE template switching with UMIs. TCRdb re-called the 5' RACE reads and gives one entry per CDR3 protein, without DNA. The table for this sample gives 300,000 or so distinct CDR3 sequences. The CDR3 sequence is 14 residues long. CDR1 is LGHDT and CDR2 is YNNKEL in the germline V gene (reference sequence). The origin of this receptor is a woman aged 18 to 75 in good health. The specimen was blood T cells: a sorted CD56 or NKG2C T cell subset, CD4+ or CD8+ T cells, or bulk PBMC T cells (not recorded which). The chain uses TRBV3-1 and TRBJ1-2; with no DNA, the TCRdb D assignment of TRBD1 cannot be verified. The chain's CDR3 is CASSTTGVNYGYTF.